The TCR beta chain under discussion was sequenced for a study of T cell responses to AZD1222 COVID-19 vaccine. Broader study findings: Only a handful of people who got AZD1222 tested seropositive at baseline. White British donors predominated, females outnumbered males, and clonal diversity was possibly underestimated.

As to this clone: Its specificity is not known.

TCRdb's copy holds only in-frame clones and misses some; the assay was immunoSEQ multiplex PCR. This sample has 130,000 or so clones; almost 85% occur once, and the top ten carry approximately 8%. CDR1 is LNHDA, CDR2 SQIVND, per germline (reference sequence). The CDR3 runs 15 residues. Losses at the gene ends were 8 bases for V and 5 bases for J; bases not matched to a gene: 9. This clonotype was obtained from an adult who received the MenACWY meningococcal vaccine as a control. The genes are TRBV19 and TRBJ2-2; 9 nucleotides agree with TRBD2. Sample: peripheral blood, taken 28 days after the second dose of the MenACWY control vaccine. Here the CDR3 DNA reads TGTGCCAGTCGGAAAATAGCGGGGGATACCGGGGAGCTGTTTTTT. It is translated as CASRKIAGDTGELFF.